This T cell receptor (beta chain) was sequenced for a study of HIV-infected patients and healthy controls. Alpha and beta constant-region primers primed reverse transcription of approximately 500 ng RNA. Each of the alpha and beta chains got its own library through chain-specific third strand synthesis with indices. A single primer pair per chain amplified all rearrangements, with per-molecule barcodes. TCRdb passed the 5' RACE reads through MiXCR, listing each CDR3 protein once. This table holds 15,000 to 20,000 distinct CDR3 sequences, about 8.9% found once. Whole blood was used without fractionation, so all unsorted peripheral T cells were included. Sample share makes this clonotype medium-sized. Its antigen remains unknown. J lost 2 bases, V lost 6 bases, and 3 bases had no gene match. From germline, CDR1 is MDHEN and CDR2 SYDVKM. The CDR3 has 13 residues. The study's findings and limits: Healthy controls shared more CDR3 sequences between individuals than HIV-infected patients did. Size-matching overweighted rare events from HIV-infected data when comparing patients with controls. MAIT alpha-chain CDR3s were frequent in healthy controls, depleted in HIV+.

V and J are TRBV28 and TRBJ2-7; 8 nucleotides match TRBD1. The receptor was derived from an adult in good health. The sequenced material came from blood. CDR3 DNA sequence: TGTGCCAGCAGGAGGACAGGGACCTACGAGCAGTACTTC. Amino acid sequence: CASRRTGTYEQYF.